The 2 T cell receptor beta chains below all came from one sample that was sequenced in a study of shared clonotypes between healthy human individuals. Sequencing was performed with immunoSEQ multiplex PCR; in TCRdb, only in-frame clones are kept and a portion is missing. The sample has 2 million to 2.5 million clones; approximately 93% are singletons. The sample comprised naive CD4+ T cells from PBMCs. As for subset: CD45RA+ positively selected. The receptors here all came from a man younger than 35 in good health. Some clones in this sample may be carry-over from other donors' samples.

V is TRBV4-1 and J is TRBJ2-5; 10 nucleotides agree with TRBD2. Germline V gives CDR1 MGHRA, CDR2 YSYEKL. The CDR3 has 17 amino acids. Unmatched junction bases numbered 14, after V lost 0 bases and J lost 10 bases. The CDR3, as DNA: TGCGCCAGCAGCCAAGAGGTTGCTAGCGGGAGCCCTGGGGGCCAGTACTTC. This gives the protein CASSQEVASGSPGGQYF.

V and J are TRBV5-6 and TRBJ2-1; TRBD1 matches 7 bases. Germline CDR1 SGHDT, CDR2 YYEEEE. V lost 4 bases to trimming and J lost 5 bases; unmatched junction nucleotides: 9. The CDR3 is 15 amino acids. This chain's CDR3 is CASSLRPGQNNEQFF. CDR3 bases: TGTGCCAGCAGCCTCCGGCCGGGACAGAACAATGAGCAGTTCTTC.